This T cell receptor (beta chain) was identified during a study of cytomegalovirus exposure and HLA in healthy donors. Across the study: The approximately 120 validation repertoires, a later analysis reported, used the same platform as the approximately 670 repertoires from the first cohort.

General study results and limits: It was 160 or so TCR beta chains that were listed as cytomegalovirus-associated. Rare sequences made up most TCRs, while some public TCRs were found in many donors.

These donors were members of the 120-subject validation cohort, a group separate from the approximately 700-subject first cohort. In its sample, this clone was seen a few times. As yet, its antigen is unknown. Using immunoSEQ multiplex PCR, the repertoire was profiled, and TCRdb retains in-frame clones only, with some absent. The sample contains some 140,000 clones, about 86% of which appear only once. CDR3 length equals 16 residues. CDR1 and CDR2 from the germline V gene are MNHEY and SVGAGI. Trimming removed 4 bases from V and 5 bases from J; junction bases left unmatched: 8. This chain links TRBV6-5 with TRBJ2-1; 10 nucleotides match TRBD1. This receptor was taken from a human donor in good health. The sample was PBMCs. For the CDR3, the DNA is TGTGCCAGCAGTTTCCGGGACAGGGGTCTCCACAATGAGCAGTTCTTC. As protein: CASSFRDRGLHNEQFF.